The clone carrying this T cell receptor beta chain was counted ten times or more. Its antigen is as yet unknown. The sample belongs to a study of T cell repertoires in cytomegalovirus infection. The study, taken as a whole, reports: Ex vivo responses were dominated by HLA-C-restricted CMV-specific TCR beta clonotypes.

TCRdb independently ran MiXCR on the reads; one entry per CDR3 protein. The sample holds approximately 43,000 distinct CDR3 sequences; 20% to 25% are singletons and the top ten take about 18%. Germline values: CDR1 SNHLY, CDR2 FYNNEI. V gave up 6 bases and J gave up 2 bases; unmatched junction bases: 5. CDR3 length: 14 residues. V and J are TRBV2 and TRBJ2-3, with 7 bases fitting TRBD1. This receptor was identified in a human donor in good health (CMV status not recorded). Some clones in this sample may be carry-over from other donors' samples. Sequences were obtained from PBMCs, sequenced either directly or after in vitro stimulation (not recorded which). CDR3 DNA: TGTGCCAGCAGCAGACAGGGAAACACAGATACGCAGTATTTT. It translates to CASSRQGNTDTQYF. The full variable domain, rest sourced from reference TRBV2 and TRBJ2-3, is EPEVTQTPSHQVTQMGQEVILRCVPISNHLYFYWYRQILGQKVEFLVSFYNNEISEKSEIFDDQFSVERPDGSNFTLKIRSTKLEDSAMYFCASSRQGNTDTQYFGPGTRLTVL.